This TCR beta chain was captured by sequencing in a study of Graves' ophthalmopathy and Graves' hyperthyroidism. The CDR3 has 15 amino acids. V was trimmed by 3 bases and J by 0 bases, leaving 12 bases between them. Per germline, CDR1 SGHVS and CDR2 FQNEAQ. This clonotype was observed at least ten times. The study amplified TCR beta CDR3 regions using RNA transcripts. Second-round multiplex PCR came after first-round RT-PCR with HTBI primers. TCRdb independently ran MiXCR on the multiplex PCR reads; one entry per CDR3 protein. The sample has roughly 230,000 distinct CDR3 sequences; roughly a fifth are singletons.

The chain joins TRBV7-8 to TRBJ2-7; D is possibly TRBD2 (6 bases). This sequence originates from a woman aged 50 to 65 with Graves' ophthalmopathy. Sequenced input: peripheral blood. Written as DNA, the CDR3 is TGTGCCAGCAGCTTTGACGGGACTGGCTCCTACGAGCAGTACTTC. This encodes CASSFDGTGSYEQYF.